This T cell receptor beta chain was sequenced in a study of beta chain features in type 1 diabetes. Whole-study context: The patient and healthy donor groups were comparable for age, gender and cell yields.

As every portion of the isolated RNA was reverse transcribed, the sequencing read expressed TCRB transcripts. The table came from immunoSEQ multiplex PCR; TCRdb's copy has only in-frame clones and leaves some out. The sample yields some 410,000 clones, over 10% seen once. Germline V lookup: CDR1 SGHTA, CDR2 FQGTGA. This CDR3 region has 12 residues. V lost 4 bases to trimming and J lost 5 bases, with 7 bases between them. A remark on this clone: Other DNA sequences of this sample code for an identical CDR3.

The source of this sequence is a woman younger than 35 in good health. V is TRBV7-3 and J is TRBJ2-3; D is uncertain. The sample comprised naive CD4+ T cells from blood. CDR3 in amino acids: CASSSSLDTQYF. In nucleotides, the CDR3 is TGTGCCAGCAGCTCGTCCCTAGATACGCAGTATTTT.